The rows below give T cell receptor beta chains drawn from one sample of a study of T cell responses to AZD1222 COVID-19 vaccine. Clones were sequenced by immunoSEQ multiplex PCR, and TCRdb holds only the in-frame ones, with some missing. In the table there are 93,000 or so clones, around nine tenths of which are singletons. Specimen: peripheral blood, collected on day 0 of AZD1222 vaccination. These receptors originate from an adult in good health. The CDR3 runs from the conserved cysteine through the conserved F or W. The order of the fields is V gene, clone size, J gene, D gene, CDR3 DNA, CDR3 protein. D genes are given only for firm matches. For some rows the clone size is stated as once, few or many, or as a class when expanded; others skip it.

>TRBV3-1/TRBV3-2|NA|TRBJ1-1|NA
TGTGCCAGCAGCCTAACCGAAAACACTGAAGCTTTCTTT
CASSLTENTEAFF
>TRBV27|NA|TRBJ2-5|NA
TGTGCCAGCAGTACTCGTCGGGAGGAGACCCAGTACTTC
CASSTRREETQYF
>TRBV5-1|NA|TRBJ2-2|NA
TGCGCCAGCAGCTTGGCCCCGGCGAACACCGGGGAGCTGTTTTTT
CASSLAPANTGELFF
>TRBV5-4|NA|TRBJ2-1|NA
TGTGCCAGCAGCGTACAGGGCAATGAGCAGTTCTTC
CASSVQGNEQFF
>TRBV11-2|NA|TRBJ1-2|TRBD1
TGTGCCAGCAGCTTAGTCGGACAGGAACACTATGGCTACACCTTC
CASSLVGQEHYGYTF
>TRBV10-3|NA|TRBJ1-5|NA
TGTGCCATCAGTGAAAAAGGACAGAATCAAGGTGGCAATCAGCCCCAGCATTTT
CAISEKGQNQGGNQPQHF
>TRBV11-2|NA|TRBJ1-4|TRBD1
TGTGCCAGCAGCTCCGGGCAGGGGGGCTCTAATGAAAAACTGTTTTTT
CASSSGQGGSNEKLFF
>TRBV7-9|NA|TRBJ2-3|NA
TGTGCCAGCAGCGCCCCCAACTGGTGGAGCGGGTTCACAGATACGCAGTATTTT
CASSAPNWWSGFTDTQYF
>TRBV5-1|NA|TRBJ1-4|NA
TGCGCCAGCAGCTTGGACGGGGCGGGAGAAAAACTGTTTTTT
CASSLDGAGEKLFF
>TRBV28|NA|TRBJ1-5|NA
TGTGCCAGCAGAAGGGACTTCAATCAGCCCCAGCATTTT
CASRRDFNQPQHF
>TRBV14|NA|TRBJ2-5|TRBD2
TGTGCCAGCAGCCAAGTTAGCGGGATCGGGAAGACCCAGTACTTC
CASSQVSGIGKTQYF
>TRBV13|NA|TRBJ2-5|NA
TGTGCCAGCAGCTTGACGTACCAAGAGACCCAGTACTTC
CASSLTYQETQYF
>TRBV4-3|NA|TRBJ2-7|NA
TGCGCCAGCAGCCAGGGGTTACCCTCCTACGAGCAGTACTTC
CASSQGLPSYEQYF
>TRBV7-6|NA|TRBJ1-5|NA
TGTGCCAGCAGCTCGGGACCGACAAGCAATCAGCCCCAGCATTTT
CASSSGPTSNQPQHF
>TRBV7-2|few|TRBJ1-2|NA
TGTGCCAGCAGCTCCTCTGCCTCTAACTATGGCTACACCTTC
CASSSSASNYGYTF
>TRBV29-1|once|TRBJ2-3|TRBD2
TGCAGCGTTGACCAGCGGGAGGGCCCGAGAGATACGCAGTATTTT
CSVDQREGPRDTQYF
>TRBV30|NA|TRBJ2-1|TRBD2
TGTGCCTGGGACCGGCAAACTAGCGGGAGGGCCAATGAGCAGTTCTTC
CAWDRQTSGRANEQFF